This passage covers 6 T cell receptor beta chains from one sample sequenced in a study of beta chain features in type 1 diabetes (dated by TCRdb to 2017 to 2018). Overall study outcomes, separate from this receptor: Type 1 diabetes patients showed a moderate but significant shortening of TCRB CDR3 length in all four CD4+ subsets.

Their recognized antigens are unknown. Libraries were prepared through the immunoSEQ multiplex PCR assay. The High Capacity cDNA Reverse Transcription Kit was used to reverse transcribe all of the isolated RNA, meaning that expressed TCRB transcripts were what got sequenced. TCRdb re-hosts the immuneACCESS table, in-frame sequences only. Its copies lack some clones; in the studies checked, an unresolved V gene accounts for under half of them, and the cause for the rest is not known. The table for this sample lists 300,000 or so clones; more than 13% of them were counted only once. 0.015% to 0.02% of the sample is taken by the ten largest. Specimen: naive CD4+ T cells from blood. The cell subset or site tag for this specimen amounts to: true naive CD4+ T cells. Every receptor here comes from a man younger than 40 with type 1 diabetes.

The chain combines TRBV5-4 with TRBJ2-1, with 13 bases fitting TRBD2. This CDR3 is 17 amino acids long. Per the germline V gene, CDR1 is SGHNT and CDR2 is YYREEE (reference sequence). After removal of 4 bases from V and 7 bases from J, the junction contained 11 bases not matched to a gene. The CDR3 DNA reads as TGTGCCAGCAGCCCCGGACTAGCGGGAGCCTTGAGGAATGAGCAGTTCTTC. Its protein is CASSPGLAGALRNEQFF.

This clone was picked up a small number of times. Here the CDR3 reads CASSFSPGLAAGWQETQYF. DNA for the CDR3: TGTGCCAGCAGCTTTTCCCCCGGACTAGCGGCAGGATGGCAAGAGACCCAGTACTTC. This chain connects TRBV7-2 to TRBJ2-5; 10 positions match TRBD2. V shed 3 bases, J shed 2 bases, and the junction held 15 bases outside the gene matches. This CDR3 is 19 amino acids long. Germline-derived CDR1 and CDR2 are SGHTA and FQGNSA.

This clone turned up a few times. The rearrangement joins TRBV28 to TRBJ2-2; the D gene is possibly TRBD1 (6 bases). Trimming removed 6 bases from V and 1 base from J, with 9 bases in between. The germline CDR1 and CDR2 sequences are MDHEN and SYDVKM. The CDR3 is 14 residues long. In nucleotides, the CDR3 is TGTGCCAGCAGACTGACAGGGAACACCGGGGAGCTGTTTTTT. It is translated as CASRLTGNTGELFF.

The gene calls are TRBV27 and TRBJ2-7, with TRBD2 as a possible D gene (6 bases). V was cut by 0 bases and J by 2 bases, with 11 bases left in between. The CDR3 length is 15 residues. Germline V gene data show CDR1 as MNHEY and CDR2 as SMNVEV (reference sequence). The CDR3 nucleotides are TGTGCCAGCAGTTTATCGGGTCCTAGCGCCTACGAGCAGTACTTC. This encodes CASSLSGPSAYEQYF.

The gene calls are TRBV5-1 and TRBJ1-2; the D gene is possibly TRBD1 (6 bases). The CDR3 covers 13 residues. Germline CDR1 reads SGHRS; CDR2 reads YFSETQ. Between the trimmed V and J ends, which lost 0 bases and 8 bases, there was a span of 11 bases. The DNA for the CDR3 is TGCGCCAGCAGCTTGGTGGACAGCGGCGGCTACACCTTC. This sequence encodes CASSLVDSGGYTF.

Points on this clone: Other DNA variants within this sample encode the same CDR3. This chain links TRBV5-1 with TRBJ2-7, with a weak D call TRBD1 (6 bases). Germline V gene data show CDR1 as SGHRS and CDR2 as YFSETQ. The length of the CDR3 is 12 residues. The germline V and J ends were trimmed by 2 bases and 4 bases, with 7 bases remaining between them. CDR3 bases: TGCGCCAGCAGCTTACAGGGATACGAGCAGTACTTC. It specifies CASSLQGYEQYF. Drawing the rest from reference TRBV5-1 and TRBJ2-7, the complete variable domain is KAGVTQTPRYLIKTRGQQVTLSCSPISGHRSVSWYQQTPGQGLQFLFEYFSETQRNKGNFPGRFSGRQFSNSRSEMNVSTLELGDSALYLCASSLQGYEQYFGPGTRLTVT.